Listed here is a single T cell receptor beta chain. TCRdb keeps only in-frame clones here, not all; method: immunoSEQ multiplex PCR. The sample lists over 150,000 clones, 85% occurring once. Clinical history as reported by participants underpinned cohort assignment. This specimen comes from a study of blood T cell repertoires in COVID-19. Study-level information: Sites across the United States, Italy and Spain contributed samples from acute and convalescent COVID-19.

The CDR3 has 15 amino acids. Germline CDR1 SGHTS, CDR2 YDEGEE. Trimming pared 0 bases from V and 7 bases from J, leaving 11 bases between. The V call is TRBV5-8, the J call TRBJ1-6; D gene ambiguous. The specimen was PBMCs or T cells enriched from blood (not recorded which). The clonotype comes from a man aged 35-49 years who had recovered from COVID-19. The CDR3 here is CASSLGGYENSPLHF. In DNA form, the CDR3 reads TGTGCCAGCAGCTTGGGAGGATACGAAAATTCACCCCTCCACTTT.